This T cell receptor (beta chain) was obtained from a study of blood T cell repertoires in COVID-19. As for the study in general: Sample material is recorded as cDNA or gDNA derived from T cells, B-cell-depleted T cells, or PBMCs.

This CDR3 spans 11 amino acids. V was pared by 3 bases and J by 3 bases, with 6 bases between. Germline V gene lookup returns CDR1 DFQATT and CDR2 SNEGSKA (reference sequence). Profiling relied on immunoSEQ multiplex PCR, and the TCRdb table lists in-frame clones only, not all of them. The profile shows roughly 100,000 clones, about 90% of them singletons. As concerns this clone: Other DNA sequences in the same sample also yield this CDR3.

The receptor's source is a woman in her fifties or sixties with acute or convalescent COVID-19. The rearrangement links TRBV20-1 to TRBJ2-7; a weak D match, TRBD2 (6 bases). Sequenced input: peripheral blood. This CDR3 is CSASGSYEQYF. Written as DNA, the CDR3 is TGCAGTGCTAGCGGGAGCTACGAGCAGTACTTC.